One TCR beta chain is described in this entry. Antigen unknown. This CDR3 has 13 residues. Profiled with immunoSEQ multiplex PCR; TCRdb holds only in-frame clones, not every one. The repertoire holds approximately 31,000 clones, with around nine tenths as singletons. This record belongs to a study of T cells in localized non-small cell lung cancer. Study-level findings and limits: It remains possible that heterogeneity exists, since only one tumor region was sequenced. Across samples, adjacent lung featured a median around 57 of the top 100 tumor clones. Uninvolved nearby lung showed the greatest T cell clonality, exceeding that found in tumor. Blood T cell density predicted longer survival; adjacent-lung clonality, shorter.

The rearrangement joins TRBV21-1 to TRBJ1-1. TRBV21-1 is a documented pseudogene. This clonotype was sampled from a female donor older than 55 with stage I lung adenocarcinoma. Sample: peripheral blood, taken before any cancer treatment. The CDR3 region has the DNA TGTGCCAGCATCAAAGGGGGGGGCCCTGAAGCTTTCTTT. Translating gives CASIKGGGPEAFF.